Below are 17 T cell receptor beta chains sequenced from a single sample in a study of blood T cell repertoires in COVID-19. Produced via immunoSEQ multiplex PCR; TCRdb's table is partial and in-frame only. The sample carries around 140,000 clones, approximately 80% recorded once. Sequences were obtained from peripheral blood. These TCRs come from a woman aged 60-75 years with acute or convalescent COVID-19.

This clone was observed a single time. J is TRBJ2-3 and V is TRBV7-9, with D possibly matching TRBD2 (5 bases). This CDR3 region has 17 residues. Trimming removed 0 bases from V and 2 bases from J, with 15 bases in between. Germline CDR1 SEHNR, CDR2 FQNEAQ (reference sequence). CDR3 region: CASSLADSGINTDTQYF. The CDR3 nucleotides are TGTGCCAGCAGCTTAGCGGATTCGGGGATCAACACAGATACGCAGTATTTT.

The chain couples TRBV5-6 to TRBJ2-7, with 8 bases matching TRBD2. The V gene's germline CDR1 is SGHDT and CDR2 YYEEEE. J was trimmed by 2 bases and V by 4 bases; bases with no gene match: 8. The CDR3 spans 15 residues. CDR3 residues: CASSPSGGLPYEQYF. Written as DNA, the CDR3 is TGTGCCAGCAGCCCCTCGGGAGGGCTTCCCTACGAGCAGTACTTC.

Concerning this clone itself: Compared with germline, one end of the junction differs, possibly owing to a read error. The chain links TRBV7-7 to TRBJ2-7, with D possibly being TRBD2 (6 bases). The CDR3 spans 13 residues. CDR1 is SSHAT and CDR2 is FNYEAQ in the germline V gene (reference sequence). In nucleotides, the CDR3 is TGTGCTAGCAGTCTGCGGGAAAACTACGAGCAGTACTTC. It encodes CASSLRENYEQYF.

In its sample, this clone was seen once. This chain connects TRBV19 to TRBJ2-4; TRBD2 aligns across 10 bases. J gave up 6 bases and V 7 bases, and 0 bases lay outside the gene matches. The CDR3 spans 12 residues. Germline values: CDR1 LNHDA, CDR2 SQIVND (reference sequence). The CDR3: CASTSGRNIQYF. The CDR3 region has the DNA TGTGCCAGTACTAGCGGGAGAAACATTCAGTACTTC. The full variable domain, with the rest looked up from reference TRBV19 and TRBJ2-4, is DGGITQSPKYLFRKEGQNVTLSCEQNLNHDAMYWYRQDPGQGLRLIYYSQIVNDFQKGDIAEGYSVSREKKESFPLTVTSAQKNPTAFYLCASTSGRNIQYFGAGTRLSVL.

V usage is TRBV30 and J usage is TRBJ2-7, with 15 bases aligning to TRBD2. The junction had 0 bases not matched to a gene; V was cut back by 5 bases and J by 7 bases. Germline assignment: CDR1 GTSNPN and CDR2 SVGIG (reference sequence). The CDR3 has 12 residues. This chain's CDR3 is CAWGLAGGEQYF. The DNA for the CDR3 is TGTGCCTGGGGACTAGCGGGAGGGGAGCAGTACTTC.

The rearrangement links TRBV28 to TRBJ1-5; 7 bases are a match to TRBD1. The CDR3 covers 15 residues. The germline CDR1 and CDR2 sequences are MDHEN and SYDVKM. Trimming removed 6 bases from V and 6 bases from J; junction bases left unmatched: 11. The CDR3 spells CASSLRGQSFQPQHF. The CDR3 region has the DNA TGTGCCAGCAGCCTCCGGGGACAGTCTTTTCAGCCCCAGCATTTT. Based on the CDR3 plus reference TRBV28 and TRBJ1-5, the full variable domain is DVKVTQSSRYLVKRTGEKVFLECVQDMDHENMFWYRQDPGLGLRLIYFSYDVKMKEKGDIPEGYSVSREKKERFSLILESASTNQTSMYLCASSLRGQSFQPQHFGDGTRLSIL.

The CDR3 nucleotides read TGTGCCAGCAGTTTAGGGTTCGAGGCGACAGGGTTTAATCAAGAGACCCAGTACTTC. It is translated as CASSLGFEATGFNQETQYF. V is TRBV27 and J is TRBJ2-5; 7 nucleotides match TRBD1. Germline V gene sequence: CDR1 MNHEY, CDR2 SMNVEV (reference sequence). This CDR3 spans 19 amino acids. V lost 2 bases and J lost 2; bases outside the gene matches: 17.

This clone was recorded only once. V usage is TRBV18 and J usage is TRBJ1-1; a possible D gene is TRBD1 (6 bases). This CDR3 contains 15 residues. Germline V gene sequence: CDR1 KGHSH, CDR2 LQKENI. V lost 7 bases, J lost 1 base, and 16 bases lay in between. The CDR3 DNA reads as TGTGCCAGCTTTCCTTCAGGGGCGCCGAACACTGAAGCTTTCTTT. This sequence encodes CASFPSGAPNTEAFF.

The V and J genes are TRBV3-1 (or the pseudogene TRBV3-2) and TRBJ2-3; possible D gene TRBD1, 6 bases. The CDR3 is made up of 14 amino acids. The V end was cut by 5 bases, the J end by 0 bases, with 9 bases between. The V gene's germline CDR1 is LGHDT and CDR2 YNNKEL (reference sequence). CDR3 in amino acids: CASSRGQSTDTQYF. The CDR3 DNA follows: TGTGCCAGCAGCAGAGGACAGAGCACAGATACGCAGTATTTT.

The rearrangement uses TRBV28 and TRBJ1-6; perhaps TRBD1 as D (6 bases). V lost 3 bases and J 0 bases, leaving 15 bases between the germline ends. The germline CDR1 and CDR2 sequences are MDHEN and SYDVKM. The CDR3 has 18 amino acids. The CDR3 DNA reads TGTGCCAGCAGTTTTGGACAGCGGAAGAGCTCCTATAATTCACCCCTCCACTTT. This gives the protein CASSFGQRKSSYNSPLHF. The entire variable domain, with the rest obtained from reference TRBV28 and TRBJ1-6, is as follows: DVKVTQSSRYLVKRTGEKVFLECVQDMDHENMFWYRQDPGLGLRLIYFSYDVKMKEKGDIPEGYSVSREKKERFSLILESASTNQTSMYLCASSFGQRKSSYNSPLHFGNGTRLTVT.

V and J are TRBV28 and TRBJ1-4, with 7 positions matching TRBD1. Per the germline V gene, CDR1 is MDHEN and CDR2 is SYDVKM. The CDR3 extends over 14 amino acids. J gave up 2 bases and V 6 bases, and 3 bases lay outside the gene matches. The CDR3: CASRLQGTNEKLFF. The DNA of the CDR3 is TGTGCCAGCAGATTACAGGGGACTAATGAAAAACTGTTTTTT.

The rearrangement uses TRBV27 and TRBJ2-7, with D unresolved. The length of the CDR3 is 13 residues. Trimming took 3 bases from V and 2 from J, leaving 8 bases between them. Germline lookup yields CDR1 MNHEY and CDR2 SMNVEV (reference sequence). Here the CDR3 DNA reads TGTGCCAGCAGTTTGCCAGGAACCTACGAGCAGTACTTC. Translated, it gives CASSLPGTYEQYF.

This clone has only one observation. V gene TRBV27 combines with J gene TRBJ2-5, with TRBD2 matching over 9 bases. CDR1 MNHEY and CDR2 SMNVEV come from the germline V gene (reference sequence). J was trimmed by 0 bases and V by 8 bases; bases with no gene match: 4. This CDR3 is built from 14 residues. The CDR3 here is CASPSSGNQETQYF. The CDR3 DNA is TGTGCCAGCCCTTCTAGCGGGAACCAAGAGACCCAGTACTTC.

The genes are TRBV27 and TRBJ1-6, with a possible D match to TRBD1 (5 bases). The CDR3 length is 15 residues. Germline V gene data show CDR1 as MNHEY and CDR2 as SMNVEV (reference sequence). Trimming took 4 bases from V and 7 from J, leaving 14 bases between them. The CDR3 spells CASSWGLGGNSPLHF. CDR3 nucleotide sequence: TGTGCCAGCAGTTGGGGTCTGGGGGGAAATTCACCCCTCCACTTT.

The rearrangement uses TRBV2 and TRBJ2-7, with 8 bases matching TRBD1. Germline lookup yields CDR1 SNHLY and CDR2 FYNNEI. V dropped 6 bases and J dropped 2; count of bases not matched to a gene: 6. The CDR3 totals 14 residues. The CDR3 DNA follows: TGTGCCAGCAGGCCGGGACAGGTTCCCTACGAGCAGTACTTC. The encoded protein is CASRPGQVPYEQYF. Complete variable domain (other parts from reference TRBV2 and TRBJ2-7): EPEVTQTPSHQVTQMGQEVILRCVPISNHLYFYWYRQILGQKVEFLVSFYNNEISEKSEIFDDQFSVERPDGSNFTLKIRSTKLEDSAMYFCASRPGQVPYEQYFGPGTRLTVT.

This sequence joins TRBV28 and TRBJ2-1; D might be TRBD2 (6 bases). Trimming took 8 bases from V and 7 from J, leaving 15 bases between them. The CDR3 extends over 13 amino acids. Per germline, CDR1 MDHEN and CDR2 SYDVKM. CDR3 residues: CASEVSAGNEQFF. Written as DNA, the CDR3 is TGTGCCAGCGAGGTCTCGGCGGGGAATGAGCAGTTCTTC.

CDR3 coding DNA: TGTGCCAGCTCAAGGACAGGGGGAAATCAGCCCCAGCATTTT. This codes for CASSRTGGNQPQHF. The genes are TRBV9 and TRBJ1-5; 10 bases match TRBD1. The CDR3 extends over 14 amino acids. The junction had 5 bases not matched to a gene; V was cut back by 7 bases and J by 4 bases. CDR1 and CDR2 from the germline V gene are SGDLS and YYNGEE.